The table lists the clone carrying this T cell receptor (beta chain) with many counts. This sample stems from a study of HIV-infected patients and healthy controls. Roughly three months, about 14 weeks, into antiretroviral therapy, follow-up blood was collected. Whole blood was used without fractionation, so all unsorted peripheral T cells were included. Reverse transcription used about 500 ng RNA and constant-region primers for alpha and beta. Separate chain-specific third strand synthesis with multiplexing indices produced the alpha and beta libraries. TCRdb processed the 5' RACE reads anew with MiXCR; each CDR3 protein has one entry. Of roughly 9,300 distinct CDR3 sequences in the sample, over 5% are singletons; the top ten hold 25% to 35%. The receptor's source is an adult with HIV infection. The donor label of this sample is uncertain. Sequenced here: blood, sampled during antiretroviral therapy.

Here the CDR3 reads CASSRKGTSGGSTDTQYF. The CDR3 bases are TGTGCCAGCAGCCGAAAGGGGACTAGCGGGGGAAGCACAGATACGCAGTATTTT. J is TRBJ2-3 and V is TRBV2; TRBD2 aligns across 14 bases. Germline loops: CDR1 SNHLY, CDR2 FYNNEI. With V trimmed by 6 bases and J by 0 bases, 8 bases remained unmatched. CDR3 length: 18 amino acids. The full variable domain, its missing parts supplied by reference TRBV2 and TRBJ2-3, is EPEVTQTPSHQVTQMGQEVILRCVPISNHLYFYWYRQILGQKVEFLVSFYNNEISEKSEIFDDQFSVERPDGSNFTLKIRSTKLEDSAMYFCASSRKGTSGGSTDTQYFGPGTRLTVL.